This T cell receptor beta chain was identified during a study of Graves' ophthalmopathy and Graves' hyperthyroidism. Study-wide findings and caveats: Most expanded clonotypes in thyroid above 0.001 frequency also showed up in blood.

Ophthalmopathy was moderately-to-severely active, CAS at least 3, NOSPECS at least 4, lasting under 3 months. The diagnostic workup employed clinical symptoms, serum thyroxine, TRAb, thyroid ultrasound and orbital computed tomography. Using RNA transcripts, the TCR beta CDR3 regions were amplified. Second-round multiplex PCR came after first-round RT-PCR with HTBI primers. TCRdb analysed the multiplex PCR reads with MiXCR anew, one entry per CDR3 protein. This sample has 200,000 to 300,000 distinct CDR3 sequences; less than 55% occur once, and the top ten carry about half. V was cut by 5 bases and J by 8 bases, with 14 bases left in between. Germline-derived CDR1 and CDR2 are MNHEY and SVGAGI. The CDR3 length is 13 residues. Worth noting for this clonotype: Its antigen is undetermined.

Sequencing was carried out using peripheral blood. This chain links TRBV6-5 with TRBJ2-3; a weak D match, TRBD1 (5 bases). The TCR comes from an adult man with Graves' ophthalmopathy. The CDR3 DNA follows: TGTGCCAGCAGTGATACGACAGTAGGTACGCAGTATTTT. It encodes CASSDTTVGTQYF.